What follows are 13 T cell receptor beta chains derived from one specimen sequenced in a study of STAT3 mutations in large granular lymphocyte leukemia. General study points: Every T-cell large granular lymphocyte leukemia patient had at least one immunodominant TCR beta clonotype.

TCRdb's copy holds only in-frame clones and misses some; the assay was immunoSEQ multiplex PCR. The repertoire holds around 3,600 clones, with 74% as singletons. These TCRs are of unknown antigen specificity. The sample taken for sequencing was peripheral blood mononuclear cells. The receptors here all came from a man in his 60s with T-cell large granular lymphocyte leukemia. Some clones in this sample may be carry-over from other donors' samples.

This clone is labeled large. The CDR3 reads CASTADRGINQPQHF. Written as DNA, the CDR3 is TGTGCCAGCACCGCCGACAGGGGGATAAATCAGCCCCAGCATTTT. This rearrangement joins TRBV6-6 to TRBJ1-5; 9 nucleotides line up with TRBD1. The CDR3 sequence is 15 residues long. V shed 7 bases and J 4 bases; nucleotides not matched to a gene: 8. The germline CDR1 and CDR2 sequences are MNHNY and SVGAGI (reference sequence).

This chain connects TRBV5-1 to TRBJ2-7; TRBD1 matches at 9 bases. The length of the CDR3 is 13 residues. Unmatched junction bases numbered 5, after V lost 4 bases and J lost 6 bases. Germline loops: CDR1 SGHRS, CDR2 YFSETQ. The CDR3: CASSPDRGGEQYF. The DNA for the CDR3 is TGCGCCAGCAGCCCGGACAGGGGCGGCGAGCAGTACTTC.

This chain uses TRBV18 with TRBJ2-1; 13 bases align to TRBD2. The CDR3 contains 15 residues. Germline lookup yields CDR1 KGHSH and CDR2 LQKENI. V shed 4 bases, J shed 6 bases, and the junction held 3 bases outside the gene matches. In DNA, the CDR3 is TGTGCCAGCTCACACGGGACTAGCGGGATCAATGAGCAGTTCTTC. This codes for CASSHGTSGINEQFF. Drawing the rest from reference TRBV18 and TRBJ2-1, the complete variable domain is NAGVMQNPRHLVRRRGQEARLRCSPMKGHSHVYWYRQLPEEGLKFMVYLQKENIIDESGMPKERFSAEFPKEGPSILRIQQVVRGDSAAYFCASSHGTSGINEQFFGPGTRLTVL.

V gene TRBV23-1 combines with J gene TRBJ1-5; D remains unclear. TRBV23-1 is given ORF status, its function remaining uncertain. This CDR3 has 12 amino acids. The germline V and J ends were trimmed by 4 bases and 2 bases, with 3 bases remaining between them. The CDR3 reads CASSRGNQPQHF. CDR3 in DNA: TGCGCCAGCAGTCGGGGCAATCAGCCCCAGCATTTT.

The V gene is TRBV4-3, the J gene TRBJ2-3, with D perhaps matching TRBD1 (5 bases). The V end lost 4 bases, the J end lost 4 bases, and 9 bases lay between the germline ends. CDR3 length: 13 amino acids. Germline assignment: CDR1 LGHNA and CDR2 YSLEER. CDR3: CASSRWGADTQYF. CDR3 nucleotides: TGCGCCAGCAGCCGGTGGGGCGCAGATACGCAGTATTTT.

The rearrangement joins TRBV5-1 to TRBJ2-3, with D unclear. The CDR3 totals 15 residues. Trimming stripped 4 bases from V and 2 bases from J, with 14 bases between. From germline, CDR1 is SGHRS and CDR2 YFSETQ. In DNA form, the CDR3 reads TGCGCCAGCAGCCTTGAGGTTTCTTTCACAGATACGCAGTATTTT. It specifies CASSLEVSFTDTQYF.

The chain employs TRBV30 and TRBJ1-5; D gene uncertain. The CDR3 is made up of 13 amino acids. The germline CDR1 and CDR2 sequences are GTSNPN and SVGIG (reference sequence). V dropped 2 bases and J dropped 1 base, with 6 bases sitting between them. The CDR3 region is CAWSLGSNQPQHF. The CDR3 DNA reads as TGTGCCTGGAGTCTAGGGAGCAATCAGCCCCAGCATTTT.

The chain links TRBV5-1 to TRBJ2-5, with D tentatively TRBD1 or TRBD2 (5 bases each). Per germline, CDR1 SGHRS and CDR2 YFSETQ. The CDR3 is 16 amino acids. The ends were cut back, 1 base at V and 0 bases at J, with 13 bases in the middle. CDR3 nucleotides: TGCGCCAGCAGCTTGACCCCGGGGCCGGACCAAGAGACCCAGTACTTC. Encoded protein: CASSLTPGPDQETQYF.

V gene TRBV30 combines with J gene TRBJ2-5; a possible D gene is TRBD1 (5 bases). Germline V gene lookup returns CDR1 GTSNPN and CDR2 SVGIG (reference sequence). Trimming took off 2 bases at V and 1 base at J, with 11 bases between the two ends. This CDR3 spans 14 amino acids. This CDR3 is CAWSRGPSQETQYF. The CDR3 nucleotides read TGTGCCTGGAGTAGGGGTCCCTCCCAAGAGACCCAGTACTTC.

J is TRBJ2-3 and V is TRBV5-6; D is possibly TRBD1 or TRBD2 (5 bases each). This CDR3 has 16 residues. Germline loops: CDR1 SGHDT, CDR2 YYEEEE. V lost 4 bases and J 2 bases, leaving 17 bases between the germline ends. The CDR3 coding sequence is TGTGCCAGCAGCCCGGGGCCCCCCCGCTCCACAGATACGCAGTATTTT. Amino acids: CASSPGPPRSTDTQYF.

This sequence joins TRBV5-1 and TRBJ2-1, with TRBD2 as a possible D gene (5 bases). From germline, CDR1 is SGHRS and CDR2 YFSETQ. The V and J ends lost 4 bases and 4 bases respectively, with 9 bases between them. The CDR3 is 13 residues long. The CDR3 DNA reads as TGCGCCAGCAGCCCCGGACTTTACAATGAGCAGTTCTTC. Its protein is CASSPGLYNEQFF.

This clone was detected once. The chain employs TRBV18 and TRBJ2-7, with a possible D match to TRBD1 (6 bases). CDR3 size: 15 residues. In germline, CDR1 is KGHSH, CDR2 LQKENI. Trimming shortened V by 1 base and J by 3 bases, and 13 bases separated the two germline ends. The CDR3 sequence: CASSPRDITFYEQYF. The CDR3 DNA reads as TGTGCCAGCTCACCACGGGACATCACCTTCTACGAGCAGTACTTC. Full variable domain (outside the CDR3, taken from reference TRBV18 and TRBJ2-7): NAGVMQNPRHLVRRRGQEARLRCSPMKGHSHVYWYRQLPEEGLKFMVYLQKENIIDESGMPKERFSAEFPKEGPSILRIQQVVRGDSAAYFCASSPRDITFYEQYFGPGTRLTVT.

V usage is TRBV14 and J usage is TRBJ1-2, with unresolved D. The CDR3 has 13 amino acids. Germline CDR1 SGHDN, CDR2 FVKESK. Trimming removed 8 bases at V and 0 bases at J, with 10 bases between. As DNA, the CDR3 is TGTGCCAGCTCGTTAGCAGCTAACTATGGCTACACCTTC. Its protein product is CASSLAANYGYTF.